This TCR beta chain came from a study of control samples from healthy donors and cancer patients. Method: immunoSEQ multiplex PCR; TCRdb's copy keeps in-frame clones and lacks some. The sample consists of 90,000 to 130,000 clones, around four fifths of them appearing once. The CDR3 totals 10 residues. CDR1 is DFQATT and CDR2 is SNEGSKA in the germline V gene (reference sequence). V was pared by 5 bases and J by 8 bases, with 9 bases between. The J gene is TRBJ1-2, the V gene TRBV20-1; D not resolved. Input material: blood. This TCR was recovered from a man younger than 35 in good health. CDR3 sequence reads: CSADPFGYTF. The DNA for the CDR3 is TGCAGTGCTGATCCGTTCGGCTACACCTTC.